This T cell receptor (beta chain) appears in the sequencing data of a study of siplizumab effects on memory and regulatory T cells. Sequencing used immunoSEQ multiplex PCR; TCRdb keeps in-frame clones, though not all of them. The data contain approximately 100,000 clones, approximately 91% of them singletons. Study-level results: Alloreactive sequences tracing back to unstimulated CD4+ memory cells fell significantly with siplizumab. The mapping of alloreactive clones to unstimulated subsets covered only a minor fraction of them. The Treg-derived share of mappable alloreactive CD4+ clones averaged approximately 71% with siplizumab and over 25% in controls. Naive T cells seemed more diverse than memory cells and seemed major alloresponse contributors.

This CDR3 comprises 16 residues. The germline gives CDR1 SGHAT, CDR2 FQNNGV. The ends lost 5 bases at V and 8 bases at J; junction bases unmatched: 14. In regard to this clone: What it recognizes is unknown.

The chain couples TRBV11-2 to TRBJ1-4; TRBD1 agrees at 7 bases. The receptor was isolated from a human donor in good health. The sequenced material came from non-Treg CD4+ T cells sorted from blood. CDR3 loop: CASSELPGTVKEKLFF. The CDR3 coding sequence is TGTGCCAGCAGCGAACTACCCGGGACAGTAAAAGAAAAACTGTTTTTT.